These T cell receptor beta chains were read from a single sample in a study of blood T cell repertoires in COVID-19. Data came from immunoSEQ multiplex PCR; TCRdb stores just in-frame clones and leaves some out. The table includes 220,000 or so clones, around 90% detected once. Sequencing used peripheral blood. These receptors all come from a man in his sixties who had recovered from COVID-19. Each CDR3 is given with its conserved first and last residue. The order of the fields is clone size, J gene, V gene, CDR3 protein. Clone size is not always given. Where it is, it says once, few, many or a class for expanded clones.

NA TRBJ2-5 TRBV28 CASSWSETQYF
NA TRBJ2-7 TRBV19 CASSTGDEQYF
NA TRBJ1-1 TRBV11-3 CASSWGPGGRVETEAFF
NA TRBJ1-2 TRBV15 CATSRDEGLLGYTF
NA TRBJ1-3 TRBV5-1 CASSLTGTGNTIYF
NA TRBJ1-1 TRBV2 CASSYGQGRNAGWTEAFF
NA TRBJ2-5 TRBV2 CASSVSENQETQYF
NA TRBJ1-6 TRBV2 CASSGDRVSPLHF
NA TRBJ1-3 TRBV18 CASSRVSGNTIYF
NA TRBJ2-3 TRBV7-2 CASSPRGTSGRATDTQYF
NA TRBJ1-1 TRBV19 CASSAPGQGTNTEAFF
NA TRBJ2-7 TRBV10-3 CANRPALSYEQYF
NA TRBJ1-4 TRBV27 CASRDRGRHEKLFF
NA TRBJ2-3 TRBV5-1 CASSLTGGRTDTQYF
NA TRBJ1-2 TRBV19 CASSAPGIGVGYTF
NA TRBJ1-5 TRBV21-1 CASRQGEGNQPQHF
NA TRBJ1-2 TRBV19 CASSKQGRDGYTF
NA TRBJ1-1 TRBV6-5 CASSYSTFARASEAFF
NA TRBJ1-3 TRBV29-1 CSALHTGAGNTIYF
NA TRBJ2-2 TRBV5-4 CASSLGPSGRGNTGELFF
NA TRBJ2-1 TRBV23-1 CASSRTGVAYNEQFF
NA TRBJ2-3 TRBV7-9 CASSLIGVGYTDTQYF
NA TRBJ1-3 TRBV19 CASSSGTGPSTGAGNTIYF
NA TRBJ1-2 TRBV12-1 CASSFTPGQGAAGYTF
NA TRBJ1-4 TRBV2 CASSDPGGGSGEKLFF
NA TRBJ2-3 TRBV18 CASSLPGTSGRAVADTQYF
NA TRBJ2-5 TRBV5-1 CASSFGTSGSMETQYF
once TRBJ2-7 TRBV7-2 CASSVGTSSYEQYF
NA TRBJ2-1 TRBV5-4 CASSSGLAGEGSYNEQFF
once TRBJ2-5 TRBV19 CASRQGKETQYF
NA TRBJ2-1 TRBV24-1 CATSDSLVPGINEQFF
NA TRBJ1-5 TRBV6-6 CASSRHRVQPQHF
NA TRBJ2-5 TRBV27 CASSFSAGETQYF
NA TRBJ1-6 TRBV7-8 CASSLTGQGGSPLHF
NA TRBJ1-6 TRBV27 CASSLSPASSYNSPLHF
NA TRBJ2-3 TRBV29-1 CSVRIDTQYF
NA TRBJ2-5 TRBV6-5 CASSLPGNQETQYF
NA TRBJ2-1 TRBV7-9 CASSLAGRGRVF
NA TRBJ2-1 TRBV19 CATNSYNEQFF
few TRBJ1-1 TRBV5-1 CASSLGQGALITEAFF
NA TRBJ2-1 TRBV5-1 CASSFLAGVNNEQFF
NA TRBJ2-1 TRBV28 CASSGTTTSFSYNEQFF
NA TRBJ2-1 TRBV5-1 CASSSARGTAVSENEQFF
NA TRBJ2-2 TRBV5-1 CASERVVDTGELFF
once TRBJ2-7 TRBV5-6 CASSGGGFEQYF
NA TRBJ1-1 TRBV6-5 CASSLAGVGKGTEAFF
NA TRBJ1-2 TRBV13 CASSFRGGGYTF
NA TRBJ2-7 TRBV5-4 CASSLAGTSGGPRTYEQYF
NA TRBJ1-1 TRBV27 CASKLVRGTEAFF
NA TRBJ2-5 TRBV5-4 CASSSKTGTETQYF
few TRBJ2-7 TRBV7-3 CASSLYVGPSYEQYF
NA TRBJ1-2 TRBV6-1 CASSERQGSDGYTF
NA TRBJ2-5 TRBV7-9 CASSLKGAGETQYF
NA TRBJ2-3 TRBV7-7 CASSSAGGGTQYF
NA TRBJ2-3 TRBV9 CASSARGGNTDTQYF
once TRBJ2-7 TRBV19 CASSIKGQGVYEQYF
NA TRBJ1-6 TRBV27 CASSLSGTLINSPLHF
NA TRBJ1-6 TRBV3-1/TRBV3-2 CASSQERRNSPLHF
NA TRBJ1-3 TRBV10-3 CAISVSQAGNTIYF
once TRBJ2-7 TRBV28 CASSPFGQGNEQYF